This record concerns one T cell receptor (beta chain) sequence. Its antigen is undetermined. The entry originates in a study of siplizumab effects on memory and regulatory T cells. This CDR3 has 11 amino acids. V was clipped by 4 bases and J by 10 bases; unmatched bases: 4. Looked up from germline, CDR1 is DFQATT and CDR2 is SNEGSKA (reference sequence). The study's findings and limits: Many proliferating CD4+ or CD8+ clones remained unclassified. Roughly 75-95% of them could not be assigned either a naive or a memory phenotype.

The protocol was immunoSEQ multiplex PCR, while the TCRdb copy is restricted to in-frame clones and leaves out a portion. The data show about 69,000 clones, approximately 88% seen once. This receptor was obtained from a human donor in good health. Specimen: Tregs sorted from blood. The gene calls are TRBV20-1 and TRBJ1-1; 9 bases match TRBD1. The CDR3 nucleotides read TGCAGTGCTAACAGGGGGCTGGGAGCTTTCTTT. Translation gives CSANRGLGAFF.